The text below deals with one TCR beta chain. Primers included in the PCR were 60 Vbeta and 13 Jbeta primers. Method: immunoSEQ multiplex PCR; TCRdb's copy keeps in-frame clones and lacks some. The sample includes approximately 170,000 clones, roughly 80% of them seen just once. This entry is derived from a study of cytomegalovirus exposure and HLA in healthy donors. Germline CDR1 MGHRA, CDR2 YSYEKL. There are 14 residues in the CDR3. Trimming took 1 base from V and 1 from J, leaving 8 bases between them. The chain has TRBV4-1 and TRBJ2-7, with unresolved D. The sequence derives from a female donor in good health and CMV-seronegative. The material sequenced was PBMCs. The CDR3 bases are TGCGCCAGCAGCCAAGTCCCGCGGTCCTACGAGCAGTACTTC. Translated: CASSQVPRSYEQYF.